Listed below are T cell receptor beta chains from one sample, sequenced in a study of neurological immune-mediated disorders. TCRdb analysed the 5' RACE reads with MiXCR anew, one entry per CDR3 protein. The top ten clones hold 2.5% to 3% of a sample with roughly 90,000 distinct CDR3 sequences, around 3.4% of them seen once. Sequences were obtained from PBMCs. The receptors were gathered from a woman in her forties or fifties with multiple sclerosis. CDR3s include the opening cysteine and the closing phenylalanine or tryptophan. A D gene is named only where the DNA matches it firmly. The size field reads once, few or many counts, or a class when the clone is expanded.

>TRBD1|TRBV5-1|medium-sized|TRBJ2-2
TGCGCCAGCAGCGGGGACAGGGACTGGGGGTACACCGGGGAGCTGTTTTTT
CASSGDRDWGYTGELFF
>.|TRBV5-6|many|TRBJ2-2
TGTGCCAGCAGCTTGGCCGGCTACCTACCGAACACCGGGGAGCTGTTTTTT
CASSLAGYLPNTGELFF
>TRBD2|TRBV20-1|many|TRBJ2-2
TGCAGTGCGGGACTATCGACCACCGGGGAGCTGTTTTTT
CSAGLSTTGELFF
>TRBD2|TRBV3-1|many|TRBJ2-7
TGTGCCAGCAGCCAAGATCTCACCGCGGGGGTTGGGCAGTACTTC
CASSQDLTAGVGQYF
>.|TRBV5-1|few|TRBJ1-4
TGCGCCAGCAGCTTGGCTTTGTCGGGCGAAAAACTGTTTTTT
CASSLALSGEKLFF
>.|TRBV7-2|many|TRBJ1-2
TGTGCCAGCAATCCGACACGCTCTAACTATGGCTACACCTTC
CASNPTRSNYGYTF
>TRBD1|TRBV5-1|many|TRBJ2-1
TGCGCCAGCAGGCACGGGACAGGGAAATACAATGAGCAGTTCTTC
CASRHGTGKYNEQFF
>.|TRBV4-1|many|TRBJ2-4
TGCGCCAGCAGCCCCCAGGGGCGGGCGGGGTATGACATTCAGTACTTC
CASSPQGRAGYDIQYF
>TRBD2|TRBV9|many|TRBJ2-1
TGTGCCAGCAGCACAGTAGGACTAGCGGGGGCCTACAATGAGCAGTTCTTC
CASSTVGLAGAYNEQFF
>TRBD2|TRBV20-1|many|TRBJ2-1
TGCAGTGCTAGAGATTCGAAAGCGGGGGCCTACAATGAGCAGTTCTTC
CSARDSKAGAYNEQFF
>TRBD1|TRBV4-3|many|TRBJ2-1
TGCGCCAGCAGCCACGGACAGGGTCGTTACAATGAGCAGTTCTTC
CASSHGQGRYNEQFF
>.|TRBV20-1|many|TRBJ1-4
TGCAGTGCTAGAAAAGGGTTAACTAATGAAAAACTGTTTTTT
CSARKGLTNEKLFF
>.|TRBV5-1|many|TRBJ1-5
TGCGCCAGCAGCCCGGACAGTCCTAATCAGCCCCAGCATTTT
CASSPDSPNQPQHF
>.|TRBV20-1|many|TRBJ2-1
TGCAGTACCTGGGGCCGAAGCTCCTACAATGAGCAGTTCTTC
CSTWGRSSYNEQFF
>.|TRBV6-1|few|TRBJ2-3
TGTGCCAGCAAAGGGTCCCGGAGGGGGCGGGCAGATACGCAGTATTTT
CASKGSRRGRADTQYF
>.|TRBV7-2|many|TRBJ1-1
TGTGCCAGCAGCCGGACCGACACTGAAGCTTTCTTT
CASSRTDTEAFF
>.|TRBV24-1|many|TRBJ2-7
TGTGCCACCACGGCAGCCCCTTGTTTTGAGCAGTACTTC
CATTAAPCFEQYF
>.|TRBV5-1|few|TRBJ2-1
TGCGCCAGCAGCGGGGGATGGGGCAACAATGAGCAGTTCTTC
CASSGGWGNNEQFF
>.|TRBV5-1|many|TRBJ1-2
TGCGCCAGCAGCGCGCGCCGGGGGGTCAACTATGGCTACACCTTC
CASSARRGVNYGYTF
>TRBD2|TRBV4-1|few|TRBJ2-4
TGCGCCAGCAGCCCCCCTGGGGCGGGAGTAGCCAAAAACATTCAGTACTTC
CASSPPGAGVAKNIQYF
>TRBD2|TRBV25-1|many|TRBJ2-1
TGTGCCAGCAGTGAATTTCGGGGGGGGCTCTCCAATGAGCAGTTCTTC
CASSEFRGGLSNEQFF
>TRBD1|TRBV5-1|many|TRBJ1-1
TGCGCCAGCAGCCGGAACAGGGGGATGAACACTGAAGCTTTCTTT
CASSRNRGMNTEAFF
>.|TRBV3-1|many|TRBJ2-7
TGTGCCAGCAGCCTCTTTGCGGAGCAGTACTTC
CASSLFAEQYF
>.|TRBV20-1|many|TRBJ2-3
TGCAGTGCTAGAGTTTCTGGGAGGGGGACAGATACGCAGTATTTT
CSARVSGRGTDTQYF
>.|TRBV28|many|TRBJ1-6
TGTGCCAGCAGTTACCGAGGGTATTCACCCCTCCACTTT
CASSYRGYSPLHF
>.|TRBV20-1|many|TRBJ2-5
TGCAGTGCTAATTTAAGGGGCAGGTCGTACCAAGAGACCCAGTACTTC
CSANLRGRSYQETQYF
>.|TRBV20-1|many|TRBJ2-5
TGCAGTGCTCGACTCGACCCGGCTAGACAGACCCAGTACTTC
CSARLDPARQTQYF
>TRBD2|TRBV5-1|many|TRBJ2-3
TGCGCCAGCAGCCGGGGCAGCGGGGGGCCCTCGGATACGCAGTATTTT
CASSRGSGGPSDTQYF
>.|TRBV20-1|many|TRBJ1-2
TGCAGTGCCCCCCTGGGACCGCCAGATGGCTACACCTTC
CSAPLGPPDGYTF
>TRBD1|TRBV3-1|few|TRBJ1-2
TGTGCCAGCAGCCACGGTAGGGGGCGGACTTATGGCTACACCTTC
CASSHGRGRTYGYTF
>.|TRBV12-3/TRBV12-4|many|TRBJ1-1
TGTGCCAGCAGGGGACGGAAGAACACTGAAGCTTTCTTT
CASRGRKNTEAFF
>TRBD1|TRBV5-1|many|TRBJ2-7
TGCGCCAGCAGCTTGGATGGACAGGGGGCTTACGAGCAGTACTTC
CASSLDGQGAYEQYF
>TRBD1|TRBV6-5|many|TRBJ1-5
TGTGCCAGCAGCGTTGCAGGGGGATACAATCAGCCCCAGCATTTT
CASSVAGGYNQPQHF
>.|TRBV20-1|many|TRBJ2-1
TGCAGTGCTAGAGGGGCCCCCTTCAATGAGCAGTTCTTC
CSARGAPFNEQFF
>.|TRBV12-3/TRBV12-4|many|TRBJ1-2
TGTGCCAGCAGTTTGCACAGGTCTCAGGGATATGGCTACACCTTC
CASSLHRSQGYGYTF
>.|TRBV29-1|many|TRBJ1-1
TGCAGCGTTGCCGGGACCATGAACACTGAAGCTTTCTTT
CSVAGTMNTEAFF
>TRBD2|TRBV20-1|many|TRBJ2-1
TGCAGTGCTTTAGCGGGGGAGGTAATCAATGAGCAGTTCTTC
CSALAGEVINEQFF